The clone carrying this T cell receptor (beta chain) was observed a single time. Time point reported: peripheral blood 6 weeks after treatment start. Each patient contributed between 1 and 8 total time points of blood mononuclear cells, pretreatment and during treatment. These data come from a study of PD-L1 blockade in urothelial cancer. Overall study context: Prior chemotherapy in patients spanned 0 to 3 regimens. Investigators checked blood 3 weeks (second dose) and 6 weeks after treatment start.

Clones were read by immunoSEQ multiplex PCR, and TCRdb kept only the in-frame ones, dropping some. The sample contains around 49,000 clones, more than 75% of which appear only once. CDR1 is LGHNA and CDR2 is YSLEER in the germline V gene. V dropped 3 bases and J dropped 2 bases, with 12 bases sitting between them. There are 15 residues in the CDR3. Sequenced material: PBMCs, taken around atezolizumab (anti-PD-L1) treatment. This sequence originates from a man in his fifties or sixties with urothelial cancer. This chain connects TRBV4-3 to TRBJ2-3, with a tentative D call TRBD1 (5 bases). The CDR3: CASSQDIRFTDTQYF. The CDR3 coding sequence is TGCGCCAGCAGCCAGGACATACGATTCACAGATACGCAGTATTTT.